This entry describes one TCR beta chain. Its antigen is still unknown. Healthy bone marrow donors made up the donor group. Donors counted as nominally healthy when sampled, yet unrecorded immune exposures were likely. The germline V gene encodes CDR1 MNHEY and CDR2 SVGAGI. CDR3 length: 13 amino acids. The V and J ends lost 6 bases and 6 bases, in that order; junction bases with no gene match: 1. This sample is drawn from a study of cytomegalovirus exposure and HLA in healthy donors. Study findings and constraints: Further analysis, carried out later, found HLA-associated TCR beta chains more clonally expanded than equally common other chains. Rarity marked most TCR sequences, yet some public TCRs occurred in many donors.

The study ran its PCR with 60 Vbeta and 13 Jbeta primers. Libraries were prepared by immunoSEQ multiplex PCR; TCRdb keeps only in-frame clonotypes and omits some of them. The data contain more than 200,000 clones, under 80% of them singletons. What was sequenced was PBMCs. This chain uses TRBV6-5 with TRBJ2-1; 11 nucleotides agree with TRBD2. The clonotype comes from a girl aged 2 to 9 in good health and CMV-seronegative. CDR3 bases: TGTGCCAGCAGGGGACTAGCGGTCAATGAGCAGTTCTTC. Translating gives CASRGLAVNEQFF.